Listed below are T cell receptor beta chains from one sample, sequenced in a study of blood T cell repertoires in COVID-19. Method: immunoSEQ multiplex PCR; TCRdb's copy keeps in-frame clones and lacks some. The sample includes fewer than 300,000 clones, about 85% of them seen just once. Sequencing was performed on PBMCs or T cells enriched from blood (not recorded which). The receptor source for this set is a woman in her forties or fifties who had recovered from COVID-19. The CDR3 runs from the conserved cysteine through the conserved F or W.

J gene: TRBJ2-1
CDR3 length: 17
V gene: TRBV4-1
CDR3 protein: CASSQVGLAGVRNEQFF

J gene: TRBJ2-2
CDR3 length: 13
V gene: TRBV5-1
CDR3 protein: CASSLGGDGELFF

J gene: TRBJ2-7
CDR3 length: 14
V gene: TRBV5-5
CDR3 protein: CASSYRQGQYEQYF

J gene: TRBJ1-1
CDR3 length: 14
V gene: TRBV6-5
CDR3 protein: CASSKDRGQSEAFF

J gene: TRBJ1-4
CDR3 length: 15
V gene: TRBV4-2
CDR3 protein: CASSLPQGTNEKLFF

J gene: TRBJ1-1
CDR3 length: 13
V gene: TRBV18
CDR3 protein: CASSGQGDTEAFF

J gene: TRBJ2-7
CDR3 length: 15
V gene: TRBV11-2
CDR3 protein: CASSLSGLGTYEQYF

J gene: TRBJ2-3
CDR3 length: 16
V gene: TRBV19
CDR3 protein: CASSTGISGAADTQYF

J gene: TRBJ2-2
CDR3 length: 15
V gene: TRBV7-3
CDR3 protein: CASSPRQANTGELFF

J gene: TRBJ2-1
CDR3 length: 16
V gene: TRBV10-2
CDR3 protein: CASSDLPDSPYNEQFF

J gene: TRBJ2-3
CDR3 length: 14
V gene: TRBV9
CDR3 protein: CASSPSGTTDTQYF

J gene: TRBJ2-1
CDR3 length: 14
V gene: TRBV29-1
CDR3 protein: CSPGLADTYNEQFF

J gene: TRBJ1-2
CDR3 length: 12
V gene: TRBV12-3/TRBV12-4
CDR3 protein: CASSFEGYGYTF

J gene: TRBJ2-3
CDR3 length: 15
V gene: TRBV29-1
CDR3 protein: CSAGLAGGSTDTQYF

J gene: TRBJ1-6
CDR3 length: 16
V gene: TRBV4-1
CDR3 protein: CASSQEGSSYNSPLHF

J gene: TRBJ1-1
CDR3 length: 12
V gene: TRBV29-1
CDR3 protein: CSGYRGNTEAFF

J gene: TRBJ1-2
CDR3 length: 14
V gene: TRBV16
CDR3 protein: CASSQSAGAQGYTF

J gene: TRBJ1-1
CDR3 length: 16
V gene: TRBV5-1
CDR3 protein: CASSRFQGNRGTEAFF

J gene: TRBJ1-1
CDR3 length: 13
V gene: TRBV19
CDR3 protein: CASSIGSGTEAFF

J gene: TRBJ1-5
CDR3 length: 15
V gene: TRBV28
CDR3 protein: CASSLGRGNNQPQHF

J gene: TRBJ2-7
CDR3 length: 15
V gene: TRBV19
CDR3 protein: CASSIDRGRTYEQYF

J gene: TRBJ2-1
CDR3 length: 16
V gene: TRBV11-2
CDR3 protein: CASSLEVGGGANEQFF

J gene: TRBJ2-7
CDR3 length: 13
V gene: TRBV11-2
CDR3 protein: CASSGRGQYEQYF

J gene: TRBJ2-7
CDR3 length: 11
V gene: TRBV30
CDR3 protein: CAWQGLGEQYF

J gene: TRBJ2-1
CDR3 length: 15
V gene: TRBV29-1
CDR3 protein: CSVAEGLTLYDEQFF

J gene: TRBJ1-6
CDR3 length: 16
V gene: TRBV3-1/TRBV3-2
CDR3 protein: CASSQGWTVYNSPLHF